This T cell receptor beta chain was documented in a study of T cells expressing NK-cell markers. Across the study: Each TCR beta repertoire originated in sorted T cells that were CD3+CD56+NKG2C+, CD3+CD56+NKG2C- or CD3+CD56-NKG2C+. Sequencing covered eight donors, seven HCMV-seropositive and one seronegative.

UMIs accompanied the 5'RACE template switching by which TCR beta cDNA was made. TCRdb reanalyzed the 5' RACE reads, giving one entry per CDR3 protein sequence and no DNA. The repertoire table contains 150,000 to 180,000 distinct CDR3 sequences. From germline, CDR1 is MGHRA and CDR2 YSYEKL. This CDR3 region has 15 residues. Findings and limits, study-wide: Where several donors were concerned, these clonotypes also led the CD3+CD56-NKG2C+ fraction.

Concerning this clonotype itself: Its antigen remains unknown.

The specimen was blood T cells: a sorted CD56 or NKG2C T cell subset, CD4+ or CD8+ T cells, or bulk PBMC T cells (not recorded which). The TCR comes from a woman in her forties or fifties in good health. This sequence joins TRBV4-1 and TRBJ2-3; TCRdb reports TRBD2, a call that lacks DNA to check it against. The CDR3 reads CASSQAALSTDTQYF.